The 12 T cell receptor beta chains presented below share a single source sample, sequenced in a study of T cell repertoires in cytomegalovirus infection. From the reads, TCRdb called clonotypes with MiXCR, one entry per CDR3 protein. The table has about 920,000 distinct CDR3 sequences, less than 40% seen once. No antigen has been identified for these receptors. The material sequenced was cultured CD8+ T cells from PBMCs, taken from culture after CMV antigen stimulation. Receptors originate from a human donor in good health (CMV status not recorded). Some clones in this sample may be carry-over from other donors' samples.

This clonotype appeared many times. J is TRBJ2-3 and V is TRBV6-1; possibly TRBD2 for D (5 bases). The CDR3 has 13 amino acids. CDR1 is MNHNS and CDR2 is SASEGT in the germline V gene. V was shortened by 4 bases and J by 4 bases, with 9 bases between the two germline ends. The CDR3 spells CASSVQRADTQYF. The DNA of the CDR3 is TGTGCCAGCAGTGTTCAGAGGGCAGATACGCAGTATTTT.

This clonotype was detected once. The chain employs TRBV6-2 or TRBV6-3 and TRBJ2-5; 7 nucleotides agree with TRBD2. V lost 7 bases and J lost 1; bases outside the gene matches: 6. CDR1 and CDR2 from the germline V gene are MNHEY and SVGEGT. The CDR3 has 14 amino acids. As DNA, the CDR3 is TGTGCCAGCACGGCCGGGGGGACCCAAGAGACCCAGTACTTC. Translation: CASTAGGTQETQYF.

This clonotype was picked up a small number of times. This rearrangement joins TRBV24-1 to TRBJ1-5; the D gene is possibly TRBD1 (5 bases). This CDR3 comprises 15 residues. Trimming took off 0 bases at V and 2 bases at J, with 7 bases between the two ends. Per the germline V gene, CDR1 is KGHDR and CDR2 is SFDVKD. The CDR3 region has the DNA TGTGCCACCAGTGATTTGGGGGACGGCAATCAGCCCCAGCATTTT. Protein sequence: CATSDLGDGNQPQHF.

This clonotype has just a few counts. The rearrangement links TRBV7-8 to TRBJ2-7, with TRBD2 matching over 11 bases. The CDR3 runs to 15 residues. Per germline, CDR1 SGHVS and CDR2 FQNEAQ. J gave up 7 bases and V 5 bases, and 10 bases lay outside the gene matches. CDR3 sequence: CASSAGPGLAEEQYF. The CDR3 nucleotides read TGTGCCAGCAGCGCCGGCCCGGGACTAGCGGAAGAGCAGTACTTC.

The chain has TRBV15 and TRBJ2-1; the D gene is possibly TRBD2 (6 bases). Trimming took off 0 bases at V and 5 bases at J, with 14 bases between the two ends. The CDR3 contains 16 residues. Germline V gene data show CDR1 as LNHNV and CDR2 as YYDKDF (reference sequence). CDR3 loop: CATSRELGGANNEQFF. CDR3 nucleotides: TGTGCCACCAGCAGAGAGCTCGGGGGTGCCAACAATGAGCAGTTCTTC.

V and J are TRBV5-4 and TRBJ1-4; maybe TRBD1 (5 bases). Germline assignment: CDR1 SGHNT and CDR2 YYREEE (reference sequence). The CDR3 has 14 amino acids. Trimming cost V 5 bases and J 7 bases, with 15 bases left between them. CDR3 protein: CASSPGKDREKLFF. In DNA form, the CDR3 reads TGTGCCAGCAGTCCAGGGAAGGATCGTGAAAAACTGTTTTTT.

This chain links TRBV7-6 with TRBJ2-7; 12 bases are shared with TRBD2. Trimming cost V 5 bases and J 2 bases; bases outside gene matches: 13. Germline V CDR1 and CDR2: SGHVS, FNYEAQ. This CDR3 comprises 18 residues. The CDR3 region is CASSQDLTSGGTPYEQYF. The CDR3, as DNA: TGTGCCAGCAGCCAGGACCTAACTAGCGGGGGGACGCCCTACGAGCAGTACTTC.

This clonotype was observed many times. The chain employs TRBV12-3 or TRBV12-4 and TRBJ2-6; D gene uncertain. The CDR3 is made up of 17 amino acids. Trimming left V 6 bases short and J 2 bases short, with 17 bases between. The CDR3 DNA is TGTGCCAGCAGCCCCTGGACGGAGCCAGCTGGGGCCAACGTCCTGACTTTC. Its protein is CASSPWTEPAGANVLTF.

This clonotype was seen a few times. J is TRBJ1-2 and V is TRBV29-1; no clear D gene. Trimming took 6 bases from V and 2 from J, leaving 10 bases between them. Per germline, CDR1 SQVTM and CDR2 ANQGSEA. The CDR3 loop spans 12 amino acids. The CDR3 sequence is CSVDDTNYGYTF. The DNA of the CDR3 is TGCAGCGTAGATGACACCAACTATGGCTACACCTTC.

Only a few counts were recorded for this clonotype. The chain employs TRBV7-9 and TRBJ2-6, with 9 bases identical to TRBD1. The J segment lost 8 bases and the V segment lost 1 base, leaving 9 bases of the junction unmatched. The CDR3 loop spans 17 amino acids. The germline CDR1 and CDR2 sequences are SEHNR and FQNEAQ (reference sequence). CDR3 sequence reads: CASSLVGRDRETNVLTF. The CDR3 DNA is TGTGCCAGCAGCTTAGTAGGCCGGGACAGGGAAACCAACGTCCTGACTTTC.

The V and J genes are TRBV28 and TRBJ2-4, with D possibly TRBD1 on 6 matching bases. Trimming stripped 3 bases from V and 7 bases from J, with 13 bases between. The CDR3 totals 14 residues. The germline V gene has CDR1 MDHEN and CDR2 SYDVKM. The CDR3: CASSLAGVYNIQYF. In DNA form, the CDR3 reads TGTGCCAGCAGTTTGGCAGGGGTTTACAACATTCAGTACTTC.

This clonotype came up a few times. The chain joins TRBV15 to TRBJ2-1, with D possibly TRBD2 on 5 matching bases. From germline, CDR1 is LNHNV and CDR2 YYDKDF (reference sequence). The ends were cut back, 4 bases at V and 0 bases at J, with 10 bases in the middle. CDR3 size: 15 residues. The CDR3 DNA sequence: TGTGCCACCAGCATCGGACTGAGCTCCTACAATGAGCAGTTCTTC. This sequence encodes CATSIGLSSYNEQFF.